These 3 T cell receptor beta chains came from one sample sequenced in a study of T cell repertoires in cytomegalovirus infection. MiXCR was run by TCRdb on the reads, yielding one entry per CDR3 protein. The table includes 250,000 to 300,000 distinct CDR3 sequences, more than 20% detected once. The sequencing sample was made of PBMCs. These receptor sequences come from a human donor in good health (CMV status not recorded). Some clones in this sample may be carry-over from other donors' samples.

Only a few counts were recorded for this clonotype. V gene TRBV12-3 or TRBV12-4 combines with J gene TRBJ1-1; a possible D gene is TRBD1 (6 bases). Trimming removed 5 bases at V and 4 bases at J, with 14 bases between. The CDR3 consists of 14 residues. Written as DNA, the CDR3 is TGTGCCAGCAGTGGCAGGGGTCTGAGCACTGAAGCTTTCTTT. The encoded protein is CASSGRGLSTEAFF.

This clonotype was seen a few times. The rearrangement links TRBV10-3 to TRBJ2-7, with D possibly matching TRBD1 (6 bases). Between the trimmed V and J ends, which lost 3 bases and 6 bases, there was a span of 12 bases. Germline CDR1 ENHRY, CDR2 SYGVKD. The CDR3 spans 13 residues. CDR3 protein: CAISEQGFGEQYF. In DNA, the CDR3 is TGTGCCATCAGTGAACAGGGATTTGGCGAGCAGTACTTC.

This clonotype was seen a handful of times. The rearrangement links TRBV28 to TRBJ2-2, with D unresolved. V was cut by 5 bases and J by 1 base, with 14 bases left in between. Germline CDR1 MDHEN, CDR2 SYDVKM. This CDR3 is 16 amino acids long. The DNA for the CDR3 is TGTGCCAGCAGTCCCAGGACCGCCGAGAACACCGGGGAGCTGTTTTTT. Its protein is CASSPRTAENTGELFF.